This TCR beta chain was identified during a study of blood T cell repertoires in COVID-19. Study-level information: Acute and convalescent COVID-19 samples came from the United States, Italy and Spain. PBMCs, B-cell-depleted T cells, or T cells were the source of the cDNA or gDNA that made up the material.

As processed by the authors: Reference gene primers were amplified, and this amplification served to estimate nucleated cell counts. Profiled with immunoSEQ multiplex PCR; TCRdb holds only in-frame clones, not every one. The V and J calls and clone size come from that table; D and trimming were worked out from the DNA. The sample yields about 25,000 clones, roughly 86% seen once. Germline CDR1 reads MDHEN; CDR2 reads SYDVKM. This CDR3 region has 15 residues. Trimming left V 6 bases short and J 6 bases short, with 17 bases between. This TCR was recovered from a man in his fifties with active COVID-19. The sample was peripheral blood. This chain joins TRBV28 and TRBJ2-2, with a possible D match to TRBD2 (6 bases). The chain's CDR3 is CASRGSIGDSGELFF. The CDR3 DNA follows: TGTGCCAGCAGAGGGTCGATAGGGGACTCCGGGGAGCTGTTTTTT. The whole variable domain, filled in from reference TRBV28 and TRBJ2-2, reads DVKVTQSSRYLVKRTGEKVFLECVQDMDHENMFWYRQDPGLGLRLIYFSYDVKMKEKGDIPEGYSVSREKKERFSLILESASTNQTSMYLCASRGSIGDSGELFFGEGSRLTVL.